Following are 3 T cell receptor beta chains from one sample sequenced in a study of brain T cells in children with intractable seizures. Profiled with immunoSEQ multiplex PCR; TCRdb holds only in-frame clones, not every one. The data show around 70,000 clones, 90% to 95% seen once. The sample here was peripheral blood, taken at surgery. The receptor source for this set is a boy in the first two years of life with tuberous sclerosis and intractable seizures.

V and J are TRBV15 and TRBJ1-6; D not resolved. The CDR3 has 16 amino acids. Germline V CDR1 and CDR2: LNHNV, YYDKDF (reference sequence). Trimming pared 0 bases from V and 7 bases from J, leaving 13 bases between. This chain's CDR3 is CATSRDPYSSNSPLHF. In nucleotides, the CDR3 is TGTGCCACCAGCAGAGATCCCTATAGCTCAAATTCACCCCTCCACTTT.

The chain joins TRBV2 to TRBJ2-5; D gene uncertain. With 4 bases removed from V and 2 bases from J, the gap between germline ends came to 20 bases. CDR3 length: 17 residues. Germline CDR1 and CDR2: SNHLY and FYNNEI. CDR3 residues: CASSVVVLRRIQETQYF. The CDR3 DNA follows: TGTGCCAGCAGTGTGGTGGTTCTGAGACGAATACAAGAGACCCAGTACTTC.

The chain employs TRBV29-1 and TRBJ1-1, with D possibly being TRBD1 (6 bases). Germline CDR1 SQVTM, CDR2 ANQGSEA. The CDR3 sequence is 15 residues long. Trimming pared 6 bases from V and 6 bases from J, leaving 23 bases between. CDR3: CSVIYRVRGRPEAFF. The CDR3 DNA reads as TGCAGCGTCATTTACAGGGTTAGGGGGAGGCCTGAAGCTTTCTTT.